Below, one TCR beta chain is given with its context. Its target is unknown. Per germline, CDR1 GTSNPN and CDR2 SVGIG (reference sequence). This CDR3 contains 12 residues. The V end was cut by 5 bases, the J end by 11 bases, with 16 bases between. The method was immunoSEQ multiplex PCR; TCRdb's version includes in-frame clones alone and lacks a portion of them. The table shows millions of clones, with 95% occurring only once. This entry belongs to a study of shared clonotypes between healthy human individuals. Whole-study context: CD8 memory received one plate per donor, CD8 naive two, CD4 memory three and CD4 naive three.

Findings of the study overall: On the whole, naive subsets had larger estimated richness than memory subsets had. The diversity represented, both genetic and in exposure history, was limited by few donors.

The sequence was collected from a man aged 18 to 35 in good health. J is TRBJ2-4 and V is TRBV30; a possible D gene is TRBD2 (6 bases). The source material was naive CD4+ T cells sorted from blood. Subset specified: CD45RA+ positively selected. CDR3 loop: CAWCRREGVQYF. The CDR3 DNA reads as TGTGCCTGGTGCCGGCGGGAAGGTGTTCAGTACTTC.